This T cell receptor (beta chain) was found in a study of cytomegalovirus exposure and HLA in healthy donors. The primer mix had 60 Vbeta and 13 Jbeta primers. Profiled with immunoSEQ multiplex PCR; TCRdb holds only in-frame clones, not every one. The sample's table shows around 130,000 clones. V dropped 8 bases and J dropped 2; count of bases not matched to a gene: 9. The CDR3 covers 14 residues. CDR1 is MDHEN and CDR2 is SYDVKM in the germline V gene. Sample: PBMCs. This chain links TRBV28 with TRBJ2-7; 7 bases agree with TRBD1. The TCR comes from a woman aged 60-75 years in good health and CMV-seronegative. The CDR3 sequence: CASWVGTATYEQYF. DNA for the CDR3: TGTGCCAGCTGGGTGGGGACAGCGACCTACGAGCAGTACTTC.